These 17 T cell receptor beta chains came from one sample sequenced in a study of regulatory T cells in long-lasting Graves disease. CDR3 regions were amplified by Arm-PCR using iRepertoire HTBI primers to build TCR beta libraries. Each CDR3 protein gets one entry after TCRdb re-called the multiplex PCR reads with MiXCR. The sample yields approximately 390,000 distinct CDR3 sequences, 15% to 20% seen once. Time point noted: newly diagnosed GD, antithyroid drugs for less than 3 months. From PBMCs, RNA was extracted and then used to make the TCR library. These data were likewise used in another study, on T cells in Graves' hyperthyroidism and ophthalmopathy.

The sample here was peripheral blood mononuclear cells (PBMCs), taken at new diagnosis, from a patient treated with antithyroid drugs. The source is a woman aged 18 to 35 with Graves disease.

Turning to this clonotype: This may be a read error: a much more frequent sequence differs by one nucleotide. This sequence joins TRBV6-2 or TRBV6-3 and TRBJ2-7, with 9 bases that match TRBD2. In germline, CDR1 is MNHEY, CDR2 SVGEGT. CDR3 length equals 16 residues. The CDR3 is CASSPERGVTSYEQCF. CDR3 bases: TGTGCCAGCAGTCCAGAGCGGGGGGTTACGTCCTACGAGCAGTGCTTC.

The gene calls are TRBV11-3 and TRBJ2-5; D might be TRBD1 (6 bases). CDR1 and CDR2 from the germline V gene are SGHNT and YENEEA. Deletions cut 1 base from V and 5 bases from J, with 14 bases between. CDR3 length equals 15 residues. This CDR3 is CASSLGGGPEETQYF. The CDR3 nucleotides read TGTGCCAGCAGCTTAGGTGGGGGCCCCGAGGAGACCCAGTACTTC.

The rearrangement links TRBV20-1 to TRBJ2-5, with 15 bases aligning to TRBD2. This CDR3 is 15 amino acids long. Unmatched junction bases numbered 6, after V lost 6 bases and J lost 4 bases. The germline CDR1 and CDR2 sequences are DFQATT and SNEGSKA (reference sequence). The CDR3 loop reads CSADGLAGGIETQYF. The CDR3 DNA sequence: TGCAGTGCCGATGGACTAGCGGGAGGGATAGAGACCCAGTACTTC.

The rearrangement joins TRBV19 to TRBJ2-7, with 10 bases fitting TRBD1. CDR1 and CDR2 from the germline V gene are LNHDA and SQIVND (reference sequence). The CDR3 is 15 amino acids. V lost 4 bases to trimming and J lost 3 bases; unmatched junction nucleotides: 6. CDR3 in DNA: TGTGCCAGTAGTACCTCCGGGACAGGGGTCTACGAGCAGTACTTC. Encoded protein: CASSTSGTGVYEQYF.

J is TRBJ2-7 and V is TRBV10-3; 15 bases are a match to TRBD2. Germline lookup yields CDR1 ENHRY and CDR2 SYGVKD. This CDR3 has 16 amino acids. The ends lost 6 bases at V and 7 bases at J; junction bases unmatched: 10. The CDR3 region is CAIRTGLAGGPREQYF. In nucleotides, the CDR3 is TGTGCCATCAGGACTGGACTAGCGGGAGGGCCCCGAGAGCAGTACTTC.

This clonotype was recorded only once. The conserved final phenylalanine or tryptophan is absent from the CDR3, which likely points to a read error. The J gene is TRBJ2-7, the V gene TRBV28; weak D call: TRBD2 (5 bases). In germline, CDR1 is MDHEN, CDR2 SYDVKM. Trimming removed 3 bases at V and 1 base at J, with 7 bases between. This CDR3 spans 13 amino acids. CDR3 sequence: CASSLGASYEQYL. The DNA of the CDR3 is TGTGCCAGCAGTTTGGGAGCATCCTACGAGCAGTACCTC.

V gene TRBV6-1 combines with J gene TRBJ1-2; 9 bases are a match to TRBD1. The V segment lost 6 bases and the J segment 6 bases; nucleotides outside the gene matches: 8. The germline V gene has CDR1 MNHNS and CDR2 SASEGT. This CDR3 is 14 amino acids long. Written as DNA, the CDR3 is TGTGCCAGCAGCACCGGGACAGGGAAAGATGGCTACACCTTC. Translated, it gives CASSTGTGKDGYTF.

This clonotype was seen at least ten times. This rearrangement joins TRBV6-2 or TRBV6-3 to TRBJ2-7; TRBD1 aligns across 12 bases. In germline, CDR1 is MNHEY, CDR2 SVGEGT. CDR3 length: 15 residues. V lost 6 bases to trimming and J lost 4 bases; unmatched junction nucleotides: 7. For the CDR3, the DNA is TGTGCCAGCAGAAGCCGGGACAGGGGGCAATACGAGCAGTACTTC. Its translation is CASRSRDRGQYEQYF.

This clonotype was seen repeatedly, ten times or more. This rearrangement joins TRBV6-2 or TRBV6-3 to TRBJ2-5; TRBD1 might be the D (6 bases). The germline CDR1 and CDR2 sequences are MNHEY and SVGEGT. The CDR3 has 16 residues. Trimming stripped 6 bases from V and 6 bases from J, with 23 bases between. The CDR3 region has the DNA TGTGCCAGCAGCGACTGGAACAGGGCGAGGGGAAAGACCCAGTACTTC. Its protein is CASSDWNRARGKTQYF.

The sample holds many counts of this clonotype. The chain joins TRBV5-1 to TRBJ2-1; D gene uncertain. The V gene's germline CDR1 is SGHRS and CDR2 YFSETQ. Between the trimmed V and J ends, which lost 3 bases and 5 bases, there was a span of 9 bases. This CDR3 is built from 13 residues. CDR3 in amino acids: CASSYGWNNEQFF. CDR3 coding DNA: TGCGCCAGCAGCTATGGTTGGAACAATGAGCAGTTCTTC.

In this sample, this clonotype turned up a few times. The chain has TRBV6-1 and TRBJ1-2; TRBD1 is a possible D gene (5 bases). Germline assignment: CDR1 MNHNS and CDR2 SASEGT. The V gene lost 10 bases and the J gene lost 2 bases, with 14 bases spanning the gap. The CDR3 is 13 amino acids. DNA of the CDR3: TGTGCCACAATTCCGGCAGGGAACTATGGCTACACCTTC. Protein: CATIPAGNYGYTF.

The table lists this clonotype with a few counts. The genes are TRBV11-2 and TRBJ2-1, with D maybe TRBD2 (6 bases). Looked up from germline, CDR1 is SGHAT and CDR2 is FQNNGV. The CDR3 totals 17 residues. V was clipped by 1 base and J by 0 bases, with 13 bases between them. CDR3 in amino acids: CASSLALGRGSYNEQFF. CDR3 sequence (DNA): TGTGCCAGCAGCTTAGCTTTAGGGCGGGGCTCCTACAATGAGCAGTTCTTC.

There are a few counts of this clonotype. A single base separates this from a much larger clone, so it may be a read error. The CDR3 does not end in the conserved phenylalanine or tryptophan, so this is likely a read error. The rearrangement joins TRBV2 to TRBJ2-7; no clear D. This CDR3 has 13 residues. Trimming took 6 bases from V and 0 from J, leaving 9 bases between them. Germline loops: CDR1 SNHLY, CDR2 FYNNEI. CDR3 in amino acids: CASRGQSSYEQYS. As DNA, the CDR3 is TGTGCCAGCAGGGGCCAAAGCTCCTACGAGCAGTACTCC.

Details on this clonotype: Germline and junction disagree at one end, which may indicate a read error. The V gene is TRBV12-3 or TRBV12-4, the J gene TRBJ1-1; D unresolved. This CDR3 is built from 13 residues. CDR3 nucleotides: TGTGCCGGCAGTTTGCTCTCGAACACTGAAGCTTTCTTT. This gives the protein CAGSLLSNTEAFF.

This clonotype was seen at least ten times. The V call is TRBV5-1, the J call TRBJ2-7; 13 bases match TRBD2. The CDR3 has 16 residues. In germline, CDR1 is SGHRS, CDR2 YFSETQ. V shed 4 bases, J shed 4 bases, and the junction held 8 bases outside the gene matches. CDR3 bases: TGCGCCAGCAGCCCTGGACTAGCGGGAGTTCCTTACGAGCAGTACTTC. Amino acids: CASSPGLAGVPYEQYF.

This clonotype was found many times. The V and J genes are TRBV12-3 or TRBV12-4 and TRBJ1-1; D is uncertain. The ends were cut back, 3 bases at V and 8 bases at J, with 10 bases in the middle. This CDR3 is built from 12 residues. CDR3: CASSLSGIEAFF. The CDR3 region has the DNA TGTGCCAGCAGTTTGTCGGGGATAGAAGCTTTCTTT.

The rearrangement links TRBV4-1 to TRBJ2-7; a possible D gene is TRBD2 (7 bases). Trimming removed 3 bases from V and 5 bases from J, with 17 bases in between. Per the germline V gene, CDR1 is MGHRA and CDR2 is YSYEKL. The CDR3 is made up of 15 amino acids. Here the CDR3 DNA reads TGCGCCAGCAGCCACTCTCCCACGGGGGGCAACGAGCAGTACTTC. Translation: CASSHSPTGGNEQYF.